These T cell receptor beta chains were read from a single sample in a study of CXCR3-negative and CXCR3-positive naive CD8 T cells. From the 5' RACE reads, TCRdb lists one entry per CDR3 protein and no DNA. The table lists 150,000 to 180,000 distinct CDR3 sequences, with 0.45% to 0.6% in the top ten. Sequencing used naive CXCR3+ CD8+ T cells from blood. The receptors come from a human donor in good health. Some clones in this sample may be carry-over from other donors' samples. Each CDR3 is given with its conserved first and last residue.

>TRBJ2-7|TRBV20-1
CSARGLAYEQYF
>TRBJ2-7|TRBV3-1
CASSQVRGYYEQYF
>TRBJ2-3|TRBV13
CASSPHDNQLTGTSTDTQYF
>TRBJ2-7|TRBV7-2
CASSLAPLSYEQYF
>TRBJ2-5|TRBV29-1
CSVGTQETQYF
>TRBJ1-5|TRBV6-4
CASRDPTGNQPQHF
>TRBJ1-2|TRBV15
CATSREETSDTGAGGYTF
>TRBJ2-2|TRBV6-2/TRBV6-3
CASSYLGGGNTGELFF
>TRBJ2-1|TRBV27
CASSLWGSHNEQFF
>TRBJ1-2|TRBV7-9
CASSRPGGNYGYTF
>TRBJ1-1|TRBV6-5
CASSYSLGREAFF
>TRBJ2-1|TRBV28
CASSLLAGGPGDNEQFF
>TRBJ1-5|TRBV7-2
CASSLYLTVGGSNQPQHF
>TRBJ1-1|TRBV7-9
CASSPRSGQTDTEAFF
>TRBJ2-1|TRBV7-9
CASSSDGYNEQFF
>TRBJ1-1|TRBV12-3/TRBV12-4
CASTPDVVNTEAFF
>TRBJ1-2|TRBV28
CASSLGGVYGYTF
>TRBJ1-1|TRBV2
CALWKDTEAFF
>TRBJ2-7|TRBV13
CASSFNYAGTGDYEQYF
>TRBJ2-7|TRBV28
CASSLKKGGLHYEQYF